This TCR beta chain was retrieved from a study of T cells in Graves' hyperthyroidism and ophthalmopathy. Germline CDR1 is MNHEY and CDR2 is SVGAGI. This CDR3 has 15 amino acids. The germline V and J ends were trimmed by 0 bases and 8 bases, with 14 bases remaining between them. TCR beta CDR3 regions were amplified from RNA. An initial round of RT-PCR targeting the TCR CDR3 relied on the HTBI primer set. TCRdb re-analysed the multiplex PCR reads in MiXCR, keeping a single row per CDR3 protein. The sample records about 100,000 distinct CDR3 sequences, approximately 15% being singletons. These patients, aged 18 to 65, had recently diagnosed hyperthyroidism lasting under 2 months. A word on this clonotype: Its antigen is as yet unknown.

Study-wide points: With a median lead of roughly 6.2 months before onset, the model predicted ophthalmopathy.

The chain joins TRBV6-5 to TRBJ2-1; the D is unclear. This TCR came from a woman aged 50 to 60 with Graves' hyperthyroidism. The sequencing input was blood. CDR3 in amino acids: CASSYSRLMVDEQFF. CDR3 sequence (DNA): TGTGCCAGCAGTTACTCTCGCCTAATGGTGGATGAGCAGTTCTTC.